The sequence of this T cell receptor (beta chain) was determined in a study of blood T cell repertoires in COVID-19. Study in general: Acute-phase and convalescent COVID-19 samples originated in the United States, Italy and Spain. PBMCs, B-cell-depleted T cells, or T cells were the source of the cDNA or gDNA that made up the material.

Sequencing was performed with immunoSEQ multiplex PCR; in TCRdb, only in-frame clones are kept and a portion is missing. The repertoire holds around 250,000 clones, with approximately 78% as singletons. The origin of this receptor is a woman under 30 with acute or convalescent COVID-19. Sequences were obtained from peripheral blood.

CDR3 loop: CASSLVGRAEAFF. For the CDR3, the DNA is TGTGCCAGCAGCTTAGTTGGCAGGGCTGAAGCTTTCTTT. This chain connects TRBV7-9 to TRBJ1-1, with D possibly being TRBD1 (5 bases). The CDR3 has 13 amino acids. The germline CDR1 and CDR2 sequences are SEHNR and FQNEAQ (reference sequence). V lost 1 base and J 6 bases, leaving 9 bases between the germline ends.